Listed here is a single T cell receptor beta chain. It was with unique molecular identifiers that the TCRbeta library was prepared. TCRdb reprocessed the PCR reads with MiXCR, giving one entry per CDR3 protein. The table shows roughly 300,000 distinct CDR3 sequences, with under 13% occurring only once. This CDR3 comprises 16 residues. V shed 2 bases, J shed 8 bases, and the junction held 9 bases outside the gene matches. Germline values: CDR1 SGHRS, CDR2 YFSETQ. This record comes from a study of T-cell reconstitution after alpha-beta-depleted transplantation in children. The chain links TRBV5-1 to TRBJ2-1; TRBD2 matches 11 bases. Source: PBMCs from the stem cell graft donor, taken from the stem cell graft. This receptor was obtained from a human donor who donated a stem cell graft to a child with acute lymphoblastic leukemia. The CDR3 DNA follows: TGCGCCAGCAGCTTAGGGGGGACTAGCGGTATCGATGAGCAGTTCTTC. It translates to CASSLGGTSGIDEQFF.